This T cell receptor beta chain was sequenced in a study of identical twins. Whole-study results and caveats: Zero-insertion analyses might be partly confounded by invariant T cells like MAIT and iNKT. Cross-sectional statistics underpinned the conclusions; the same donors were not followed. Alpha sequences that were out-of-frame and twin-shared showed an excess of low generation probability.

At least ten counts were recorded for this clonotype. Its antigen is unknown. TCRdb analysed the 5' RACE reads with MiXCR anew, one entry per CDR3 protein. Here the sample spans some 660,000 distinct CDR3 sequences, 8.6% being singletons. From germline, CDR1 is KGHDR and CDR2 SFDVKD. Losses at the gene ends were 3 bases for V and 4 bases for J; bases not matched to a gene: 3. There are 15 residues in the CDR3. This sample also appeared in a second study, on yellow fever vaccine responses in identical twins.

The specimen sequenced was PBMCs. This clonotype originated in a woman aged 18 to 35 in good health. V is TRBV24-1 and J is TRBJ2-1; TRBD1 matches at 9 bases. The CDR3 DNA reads TGTGCCACCAGTGATCCGACAGGGGGGTACAATGAGCAGTTCTTC. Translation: CATSDPTGGYNEQFF.